A single sample is the source of the 4 T cell receptor beta chains below, sequenced in a study of shared clonotypes between healthy human individuals. Sequenced by immunoSEQ multiplex PCR; TCRdb stores in-frame clones only, minus some. Of over 700,000 clones listed, over 60% were seen once; the top ten hold approximately 1.8%. The sample consisted of memory CD4+ T cells sorted from blood. Subset reported: CD45RA-negative fraction. Receptor source: a woman in her 30s in good health.

V and J are TRBV18 and TRBJ1-2; D not resolved. The germline CDR1 and CDR2 sequences are KGHSH and LQKENI. Trimming took off 6 bases at V and 1 base at J, with 9 bases between the two ends. The CDR3 spans 13 residues. DNA for the CDR3: TGTGCCAGCTCCACCGGGCATAACTATGGCTACACCTTC. It specifies CASSTGHNYGYTF.

As to this clone: At one boundary the junction diverges from the germline segment, which might be a read error. V and J are TRBV5-8 and TRBJ1-3; D is ambiguous. Germline values: CDR1 SGHTS, CDR2 YDEGEE. The CDR3 covers 16 residues. The CDR3 region has the DNA TGTGCCAGCAGCTTGGGACGGGTCGTGCCTGGGAACACCATATATTTT. This encodes CASSLGRVVPGNTIYF. Filled out from reference TRBV5-8 and TRBJ1-3, the complete variable domain reads EAGVTQSPTHLIKTRGQQATLRCSPISGHTSVYWYQQALGLGLQFLLWYDEGEERNRGNFPPRFSGRQFPNYSSELNVNALELEDSALYLCASSLGRVVPGNTIYFGEGSWLTVV.

This clone has more than one count but fewer than ten. V is TRBV5-5 and J is TRBJ2-7; no clear D. V dropped 0 bases and J dropped 3 bases, with 16 bases sitting between them. Per the germline V gene, CDR1 is SGHKS and CDR2 is YYEKEE (reference sequence). The CDR3 is made up of 16 amino acids. CDR3 loop: CASSLDPDLTLYEQYF. CDR3 DNA: TGTGCCAGCAGCTTGGATCCCGACCTGACCCTCTACGAGCAGTACTTC.

The CDR3 protein is CASAKGQGTGYTF. CDR3 coding DNA: TGTGCCAGCGCAAAAGGACAGGGGACTGGCTACACCTTC. The chain recombines TRBV28 with TRBJ1-2, with 9 bases that match TRBD1. After removal of 8 bases from V and 7 bases from J, the junction contained 8 bases not matched to a gene. The CDR3 covers 13 residues. Germline loops: CDR1 MDHEN, CDR2 SYDVKM.